This TCR beta chain was recovered during a study of PD-1 and CTLA-4 blockade in melanoma. With 1 base removed from V and 6 bases from J, the gap between germline ends came to 4 bases. CDR1 is KGHSH and CDR2 is LQKENI in the germline V gene. The CDR3 totals 12 residues. Measured with immunoSEQ multiplex PCR; TCRdb has only the in-frame clones, and not every one. The sample lists approximately 33,000 clones; 85% to 95% were seen once. Sequences were derived from CD8+ T cells from peripheral blood, sampled from a patient given anti-PD-1 treatment. This TCR was recovered from a human donor with melanoma. This chain uses TRBV18 with TRBJ2-1, with D hard to call. The CDR3, as DNA: TGTGCCAGCTCACCACTTGGCAATGAGCAGTTCTTC. Translating it yields CASSPLGNEQFF.